Presented here are 22 T cell receptor beta chains from one specimen sequenced in a study of blood T cell repertoires in COVID-19. Libraries were prepared by immunoSEQ multiplex PCR; TCRdb keeps only in-frame clonotypes and omits some of them. The sample yields around 140,000 clones, more than 75% seen once. The specimen sequenced was PBMCs or T cells enriched from blood (not recorded which). The receptors derive from a man aged 55 to 70 who had recovered from COVID-19.

The sample holds one count of this clone. The chain carries TRBV10-3 and TRBJ2-2; 7 bases fit TRBD2. Germline V gives CDR1 ENHRY, CDR2 SYGVKD. The trim removed 0 bases at V and 2 bases at J, leaving 6 bases unmatched. The CDR3 consists of 17 residues. As DNA, the CDR3 is TGTGCCATCAGTGAGTCCTTAGGGAGGGTAAACACCGGGGAGCTGTTTTTT. Translating gives CAISESLGRVNTGELFF.

Regarding this clone: Sequence at one end of the junction differs from germline and may be a read error. This chain joins TRBV7-7 and TRBJ2-7; 7 bases line up with TRBD1. CDR1 is SSHAT and CDR2 is FNYEAQ in the germline V gene (reference sequence). This CDR3 contains 15 residues. The chain's CDR3 is CASSLSYDRVYEQYF. The CDR3 coding sequence is TGTGCTAGCAGCTTATCGTACGACAGGGTCTACGAGCAGTACTTC.

V usage is TRBV7-8 and J usage is TRBJ1-1; 7 bases map to TRBD1. CDR1 and CDR2 from the germline V gene are SGHVS and FQNEAQ. V dropped 7 bases and J dropped 0; count of bases not matched to a gene: 5. The CDR3 is made up of 14 amino acids. The CDR3 region has the DNA TGTGCCAGCAACTGGGACAGCATGAACACTGAAGCTTTCTTT. As protein: CASNWDSMNTEAFF.

The rearrangement links TRBV6-1 to TRBJ1-4, with D perhaps matching TRBD1 (5 bases). Trimming shortened V by 1 base and J by 10 bases, and 13 bases separated the two germline ends. CDR1 is MNHNS and CDR2 is SASEGT in the germline V gene. The CDR3 covers 14 residues. This chain's CDR3 is CASSEGGVGAKLFF. As DNA, the CDR3 is TGTGCCAGCAGTGAAGGGGGGGTAGGTGCAAAACTGTTTTTT.

The V and J genes are TRBV2 and TRBJ1-4; D is unresolved. Per the germline V gene, CDR1 is SNHLY and CDR2 is FYNNEI. The CDR3 spans 14 residues. V shed 6 bases and J shed 5 bases, with 13 bases lying between them. CDR3 loop: CASRQRPGNEKLFF. The CDR3 bases are TGTGCCAGCAGACAGCGTCCGGGAAATGAAAAACTGTTTTTT.

This clone was recorded only once. The CDR3 coding sequence is TGTGCCAGCAGCTTAGGGGGCGGACAGCCCCAGCATTTT. Its protein is CASSLGGGQPQHF. The chain has TRBV7-6 and TRBJ1-5; D might be TRBD1 (5 bases). There are 13 residues in the CDR3. The germline CDR1 and CDR2 sequences are SGHVS and FNYEAQ. The V gene lost 1 base and the J gene lost 7 bases, with 8 bases spanning the gap.

CDR3 sequence: CASSLGGGQPQHF. In DNA, the CDR3 is TGTGCCAGCAGCTTGGGGGGAGGTCAGCCCCAGCATTTT. The chain joins TRBV11-2 to TRBJ1-5; D is perhaps TRBD1 (5 bases). The V gene lost 3 bases and the J gene lost 6 bases, with 9 bases spanning the gap. Germline CDR1 is SGHAT and CDR2 is FQNNGV. There are 13 residues in the CDR3.

This clone has a single count. The rearrangement joins TRBV19 to TRBJ1-5; 8 bases line up with TRBD1. From germline, CDR1 is LNHDA and CDR2 SQIVND (reference sequence). Trimming cost V 7 bases and J 4 bases; bases outside gene matches: 9. The length of the CDR3 is 15 residues. CDR3 nucleotides: TGTGCCAGTACCGTGGACAGGGCTTATAATCAGCCCCAGCATTTT. Translation: CASTVDRAYNQPQHF.

The rearrangement links TRBV5-1 to TRBJ2-5; D perhaps matches TRBD2 (5 bases). Germline assignment: CDR1 SGHRS and CDR2 YFSETQ. Between the trimmed V and J ends, which lost 5 bases and 4 bases, there was a span of 18 bases. The CDR3 has 15 residues. This CDR3 reads CASSSPASLGETQYF. The CDR3, as DNA: TGCGCCAGCAGTTCCCCAGCTAGCTTGGGAGAGACCCAGTACTTC.

This clone was seen a handful of times. V is TRBV6-5 and J is TRBJ1-1, with D possibly TRBD1 on 6 matching bases. The ends were cut back, 7 bases at V and 1 base at J, with 10 bases in the middle. Germline CDR1 is MNHEY and CDR2 is SVGAGI. CDR3 length equals 13 residues. CDR3 amino acids: CASTQGGNTEAFF. DNA of the CDR3: TGTGCCAGCACCCAAGGGGGGAACACTGAAGCTTTCTTT.

This chain joins TRBV28 and TRBJ2-5; the D gene is possibly TRBD2 (6 bases). V was shortened by 4 bases and J by 0 bases, with 9 bases between the two germline ends. CDR3 size: 14 residues. Germline V gene lookup returns CDR1 MDHEN and CDR2 SYDVKM. Written as DNA, the CDR3 is TGTGCCAGCAGTTCCGGGAGAAACCAAGAGACCCAGTACTTC. Amino acid sequence: CASSSGRNQETQYF.

This chain connects TRBV19 to TRBJ1-2; D gene uncertain. The CDR3 covers 13 residues. Germline-derived CDR1 and CDR2 are LNHDA and SQIVND (reference sequence). Deletions cut 4 bases from V and 4 bases from J, with 10 bases between. The CDR3 region is CASSTRQLYGYTF. CDR3 in DNA: TGTGCCAGTAGTACCCGACAACTCTATGGCTACACCTTC.

A few counts support this clone. The chain has TRBV3-1 (or the pseudogene TRBV3-2) and TRBJ2-3; 10 bases are shared with TRBD2. This CDR3 spans 15 amino acids. CDR1 LGHDT and CDR2 YNNKEL come from the germline V gene (reference sequence). J gave up 8 bases and V 8 bases, and 13 bases lay outside the gene matches. Written as DNA, the CDR3 is TGTGCCAGCCGCCTAGGGCTAGCGGGGGTCAGTACGCAGTATTTT. It encodes CASRLGLAGVSTQYF.

The gene calls are TRBV28 and TRBJ2-7; the D gene is possibly TRBD1 (5 bases). Germline V gives CDR1 MDHEN, CDR2 SYDVKM. This CDR3 contains 11 residues. Trimming pared 3 bases from V and 7 bases from J, leaving 7 bases between. CDR3 region: CASSFRDEQYF. CDR3 coding DNA: TGTGCCAGCAGTTTCAGGGATGAGCAGTACTTC. The full variable domain, its missing parts supplied by reference TRBV28 and TRBJ2-7, is DVKVTQSSRYLVKRTGEKVFLECVQDMDHENMFWYRQDPGLGLRLIYFSYDVKMKEKGDIPEGYSVSREKKERFSLILESASTNQTSMYLCASSFRDEQYFGPGTRLTVT.

This chain uses TRBV28 with TRBJ1-3; D is perhaps TRBD1 (5 bases). The germline CDR1 and CDR2 sequences are MDHEN and SYDVKM. Trimming pared 1 base from V and 1 base from J, leaving 5 bases between. This CDR3 is built from 14 residues. The CDR3 DNA reads as TGTGCCAGCAGTTTATCAGGGTCTGGAAACACCATATATTTT. Amino acid sequence: CASSLSGSGNTIYF.

The chain joins TRBV29-1 to TRBJ2-5; 9 bases line up with TRBD1. CDR3 length: 14 residues. Germline CDR1 reads SQVTM; CDR2 reads ANQGSEA. Trimming removed 7 bases from V and 4 bases from J; junction bases left unmatched: 10. The CDR3 protein is CSAQPGQGRETQYF. CDR3 in DNA: TGCAGCGCCCAACCGGGACAGGGCCGAGAGACCCAGTACTTC.

The chain joins TRBV28 to TRBJ1-2; D remains ambiguous. This CDR3 contains 13 residues. Germline lookup yields CDR1 MDHEN and CDR2 SYDVKM. The V end was cut by 7 bases, the J end by 8 bases, with 17 bases between. The chain's CDR3 is CASIGNRVGGYTF. CDR3 DNA: TGTGCCAGCATCGGGAATCGGGTTGGGGGCTACACCTTC.

This clone came up a few times. The CDR3 reads CASSYGRHLGTGELFF. In DNA, the CDR3 is TGTGCCAGCAGTTATGGGAGACATTTAGGCACCGGGGAGCTGTTTTTT. The chain uses TRBV6-2 or TRBV6-3 and TRBJ2-2; maybe TRBD2 (5 bases). CDR3 length: 16 amino acids. Germline-derived CDR1 and CDR2 are MNHEY and SVGEGT. Trimming took 3 bases from V and 4 from J, leaving 15 bases between them.

This sequence joins TRBV27 and TRBJ1-6; D is ambiguous. The V end lost 5 bases, the J end lost 14 bases, and 16 bases lay between the germline ends. Per the germline V gene, CDR1 is MNHEY and CDR2 is SMNVEV (reference sequence). This CDR3 has 13 residues. In DNA, the CDR3 is TGTGCCAGCAGTACCTTAACAGAGACGGCCCTCCACTTT. Translation: CASSTLTETALHF.

The V call is TRBV29-1, the J call TRBJ1-2; unclear D gene. Germline V gives CDR1 SQVTM, CDR2 ANQGSEA. Trimming left V 7 bases short and J 8 bases short, with 14 bases between. The CDR3 is 11 amino acids. CDR3 residues: CSAIPAEGYTF. For the CDR3, the DNA is TGCAGCGCGATCCCGGCGGAAGGCTACACCTTC.

The chain joins TRBV7-3 to TRBJ1-6, with 9 bases fitting TRBD1. The V and J ends lost 2 bases and 0 bases, in that order; junction bases with no gene match: 11. Germline V gene sequence: CDR1 SGHTA, CDR2 FQGTGA. The CDR3 totals 20 residues. CDR3 nucleotides: TGTGCCAGCAGCTTACTCTCGGGACAGGGTCGATTCTCCTATAATTCACCCCTCCACTTT. Translating gives CASSLLSGQGRFSYNSPLHF.

The rearrangement uses TRBV7-2 and TRBJ2-5, with D maybe TRBD2 (6 bases). V was cut by 4 bases and J by 5 bases, with 14 bases left in between. CDR1 is SGHTA, CDR2 FQGNSA, per germline. The CDR3 contains 14 residues. The CDR3 DNA is TGTGCCAGCAGCTCGCGGAGGGGCCGGGAGACCCAGTACTTC. It yields the protein CASSSRRGRETQYF.